Shown below are 5 T cell receptor beta chains from a single sample sequenced in a study of blood T cell repertoires in COVID-19. The table came from immunoSEQ multiplex PCR; TCRdb's copy has only in-frame clones and leaves some out. Among 200,000 to 300,000 clones listed, approximately 88% were seen once. Sample: PBMCs or T cells enriched from blood (not recorded which). Receptors were obtained from a woman aged 40 to 50 with acute COVID-19.

The chain has TRBV23-1 and TRBJ2-3, with 10 bases matching TRBD2. TRBV23-1 is treated as an ORF (open reading frame) with a function not yet certain. The CDR3 runs 16 residues. Unmatched junction bases numbered 5, after V lost 2 bases and J lost 3 bases. CDR3 region: CASSQKTSGRTDTQYF. CDR3 nucleotides: TGCGCCAGCAGTCAAAAGACTAGCGGGCGGACAGATACGCAGTATTTT.

The V gene is TRBV25-1, the J gene TRBJ1-4, with 7 positions matching TRBD1. Trimming cost V 2 bases and J 2 bases; bases outside gene matches: 11. The CDR3 covers 18 residues. Per germline, CDR1 MGHDK and CDR2 SYGVNS. CDR3 region: CASSESRDSLGTNEKLFF. CDR3 bases: TGTGCCAGCAGTGAAAGCCGGGACAGCCTCGGGACTAATGAAAAACTGTTTTTT.

This chain uses TRBV19 with TRBJ1-2; TRBD1 might be the D (5 bases). This CDR3 is 13 amino acids long. The V and J ends lost 6 bases and 7 bases respectively, with 15 bases between them. Germline values: CDR1 LNHDA, CDR2 SQIVND (reference sequence). CDR3 in amino acids: CASRDGPGGGYTF. The CDR3 nucleotides read TGTGCCAGTAGGGACGGACCGGGGGGTGGCTACACCTTC. The full variable domain, with the rest looked up from reference TRBV19 and TRBJ1-2, is DGGITQSPKYLFRKEGQNVTLSCEQNLNHDAMYWYRQDPGQGLRLIYYSQIVNDFQKGDIAEGYSVSREKKESFPLTVTSAQKNPTAFYLCASRDGPGGGYTFGSGTRLTVV.

The chain couples TRBV24-1 to TRBJ1-2; maybe TRBD1 (6 bases). Trimming removed 6 bases from V and 0 bases from J, with 7 bases in between. The CDR3 has 13 residues. Germline V gene lookup returns CDR1 KGHDR and CDR2 SFDVKD. The CDR3 DNA reads TGTGCCACCAGTAGGACAGCTAACTATGGCTACACCTTC. It encodes CATSRTANYGYTF.

The chain employs TRBV10-3 and TRBJ1-1; TRBD1 is a possible D gene (5 bases). The V end lost 3 bases, the J end lost 4 bases, and 15 bases lay between the germline ends. The length of the CDR3 is 15 residues. Germline CDR1 reads ENHRY; CDR2 reads SYGVKD. The CDR3 protein is CAISEVTGRATEAFF. The CDR3 DNA sequence: TGTGCCATCAGTGAAGTTACAGGAAGGGCCACTGAAGCTTTCTTT.